This T cell receptor (beta chain) appears in the sequencing data of a study of blood T cell repertoires in COVID-19. Study background: COVID-19 samples collected from the United States, Italy and Spain covered acute and convalescent phases. T cells, B-cell-depleted T cells, or PBMCs provided the cDNA or gDNA that served as material.

A word on this clone: This specimen includes other DNA sequences encoding the same CDR3.

Study processing details: Scientists estimated how many nucleated cells there were by amplifying reference gene primers. Measured with immunoSEQ multiplex PCR; TCRdb has only the in-frame clones, and not every one. V, J and clone size were drawn from that table, and D and trimming were deduced from the DNA. The sample lists approximately 300,000 clones, around 86% occurring once. Sequenced sample: peripheral blood. This receptor was identified in a woman between 45 and 60 years old with acute or convalescent COVID-19.

Written as DNA, the CDR3 is TGTGCCAGCAGCTTAGGTCTAGCGGGCTACAATGAGCAGTTCTTC. Amino acids: CASSLGLAGYNEQFF. The V and J genes are TRBV7-3 and TRBJ2-1, with TRBD2 matching 8 bases. This CDR3 is 15 amino acids long. CDR1 SGHTA and CDR2 FQGTGA come from the germline V gene. The trim removed 2 bases at V and 3 bases at J, leaving 3 bases unmatched.